A single sample gave rise to the 24 T cell receptor beta chains below, sequenced in a study of blood T cell repertoires in COVID-19. Clones were read by immunoSEQ multiplex PCR, and TCRdb kept only the in-frame ones, dropping some. The sample yields 140,000 or so clones, approximately 87% seen once. The sample consisted of peripheral blood. The receptors derive from a man in his fifties or sixties who had recovered from COVID-19.

V gene TRBV2 combines with J gene TRBJ2-5, with TRBD2 identical over 12 bases. V was clipped by 6 bases and J by 4 bases; unmatched bases: 18. Germline CDR1 SNHLY, CDR2 FYNNEI. CDR3 length equals 19 residues. CDR3 amino acids: CASRHAPPPLAGGRETQYF. The CDR3 DNA sequence: TGTGCCAGCAGACACGCTCCCCCCCCGCTAGCGGGGGGGCGAGAGACCCAGTACTTC.

The chain links TRBV7-2 to TRBJ1-5; 7 bases are shared with TRBD1. The CDR3 is made up of 14 amino acids. V lost 8 bases and J lost 7; bases outside the gene matches: 11. CDR1 is SGHTA, CDR2 FQGNSA, per germline. DNA for the CDR3: TGTGCCAGCCACAGGGGTTGGGGCCACCAGCCCCAGCATTTT. Translation: CASHRGWGHQPQHF.

Turning to this clone: An end of the junction does not agree with germline; a read error may underlie this. This sequence joins TRBV11-3 and TRBJ1-1, with 9 positions matching TRBD1. Germline CDR1 SGHNT, CDR2 YENEEA. The length of the CDR3 is 14 residues. In DNA, the CDR3 is TGTGCCAGCACCTTATCACAGGGGGCCACTGAAGCTTTCTTT. As protein: CASTLSQGATEAFF.

V gene TRBV19 combines with J gene TRBJ1-2; TRBD1 aligns across 8 bases. V lost 5 bases, J lost 1 base, and 3 bases stayed unmatched. Germline V gives CDR1 LNHDA, CDR2 SQIVND (reference sequence). The length of the CDR3 is 14 residues. The CDR3 sequence: CASSPGQDNYGYTF. The CDR3 DNA follows: TGTGCCAGTAGTCCGGGACAGGATAACTATGGCTACACCTTC.

The chain is built from TRBV5-1 and TRBJ2-5; D perhaps matches TRBD2 (5 bases). Trimming took off 0 bases at V and 4 bases at J, with 16 bases between the two ends. This CDR3 spans 16 amino acids. The germline CDR1 and CDR2 sequences are SGHRS and YFSETQ. DNA for the CDR3: TGCGCCAGCAGCTTGGTCCCGGGGAGTCTGAGAGAGACCCAGTACTTC. It yields the protein CASSLVPGSLRETQYF. The full variable domain, in which reference TRBV5-1 and TRBJ2-5 provide the parts outside the CDR3, is KAGVTQTPRYLIKTRGQQVTLSCSPISGHRSVSWYQQTPGQGLQFLFEYFSETQRNKGNFPGRFSGRQFSNSRSEMNVSTLELGDSALYLCASSLVPGSLRETQYFGPGTRLLVL.

The chain joins TRBV7-3 to TRBJ2-3; D ambiguous. Trimming took 5 bases from V and 2 from J, leaving 5 bases between them. Germline V gene lookup returns CDR1 SGHTA and CDR2 FQGTGA. The CDR3 is 12 residues long. CDR3: CASSGTTDTQYF. The CDR3 DNA sequence: TGTGCCAGCAGCGGCACCACAGATACGCAGTATTTT.

This clone was observed once. This chain links TRBV29-1 with TRBJ2-2; 8 nucleotides agree with TRBD2. The CDR3 is 15 amino acids. Germline V CDR1 and CDR2: SQVTM, ANQGSEA. The CDR3 DNA follows: TGCAGTGCTGTGGGGACTAGTGTGAACACCGGGGAGCTGTTTTTT. Translated: CSAVGTSVNTGELFF.

This chain joins TRBV7-9 and TRBJ1-2; TRBD1 aligns across 12 bases. The CDR3 is 18 residues long. V dropped 5 bases and J dropped 1; count of bases not matched to a gene: 11. Per the germline V gene, CDR1 is SEHNR and CDR2 is FQNEAQ (reference sequence). CDR3 residues: CASSPHRDRGLDNYGYTF. For the CDR3, the DNA is TGTGCCAGCAGCCCGCATCGGGACAGGGGGCTGGATAACTATGGCTACACCTTC.

The count of this clone is one. The chain combines TRBV4-3 with TRBJ2-1; possibly TRBD2 for D (5 bases). The length of the CDR3 is 17 residues. Looked up from germline, CDR1 is LGHNA and CDR2 is YSLEER. With 0 bases removed from V and 6 bases from J, the gap between germline ends came to 18 bases. Here the CDR3 reads CASSQEAGGGGFNEQFF. CDR3 bases: TGCGCCAGCAGCCAAGAAGCTGGAGGAGGTGGGTTCAATGAGCAGTTCTTC.

CDR3 in amino acids: CASSPRGTGENTEAFF. The CDR3 DNA is TGTGCCAGCAGCCCCCGAGGGACAGGAGAGAACACTGAAGCTTTCTTT. This chain joins TRBV9 and TRBJ1-1, with 8 bases identical to TRBD1. In germline, CDR1 is SGDLS, CDR2 YYNGEE. V was clipped by 4 bases and J by 1 base; unmatched bases: 9. The CDR3 spans 16 residues.

The V call is TRBV20-1, the J call TRBJ2-6; a weak D match, TRBD1 (5 bases). The CDR3 totals 16 residues. Between the trimmed V and J ends, which lost 3 bases and 4 bases, there was a span of 16 bases. The germline V gene has CDR1 DFQATT and CDR2 SNEGSKA (reference sequence). The CDR3 reads CSASLESGAGANVLTF. CDR3 DNA: TGCAGTGCTAGTCTTGAATCTGGGGCCGGGGCCAACGTCCTGACTTTC.

The CDR3 sequence is CASSQEGTSMGNEQFF. CDR3 nucleotides: TGTGCCAGCAGCCAAGAGGGGACTAGCATGGGGAATGAGCAGTTCTTC. The genes are TRBV4-2 and TRBJ2-1, with 9 bases lining up with TRBD2. The length of the CDR3 is 16 residues. Germline values: CDR1 LGHNA, CDR2 YNFKEQ. Germline trimming cut 0 bases from V and 7 bases from J; bases unmatched to any gene: 7.

The chain uses TRBV6-6 and TRBJ1-1; 7 bases fit TRBD1. The CDR3 runs 12 residues. The J segment lost 9 bases and the V segment lost 5 bases, leaving 6 bases of the junction unmatched. Per germline, CDR1 MNHNY and CDR2 SVGAGI (reference sequence). The DNA for the CDR3 is TGTGCCAGCAGTCGAAGACAGGGAAAAGCTTTCTTT. Amino acid sequence: CASSRRQGKAFF.

This clone was recorded once. The chain links TRBV29-1 to TRBJ2-5; 11 nucleotides line up with TRBD2. V shed 6 bases, J shed 9 bases, and the junction held 18 bases outside the gene matches. The CDR3 contains 16 residues. Germline-derived CDR1 and CDR2 are SQVTM and ANQGSEA. The CDR3 DNA reads TGCAGCGTAGCCAGGAGTGGGACTAGCGGTTCCGAGGCCCAGTACTTC. Translated, it gives CSVARSGTSGSEAQYF.

The chain is built from TRBV7-9 and TRBJ1-1; 11 positions match TRBD1. CDR1 is SEHNR, CDR2 FQNEAQ, per germline (reference sequence). The CDR3 length is 15 residues. With 2 bases clipped from V and 6 bases from J, the junction kept 5 bases outside the gene matches. CDR3 DNA: TGTGCCAGCAGCTTATTTCGGGACAGGGGGTCTGAAGCTTTCTTT. Translation gives CASSLFRDRGSEAFF.

The rearrangement joins TRBV9 to TRBJ2-3; tentatively, D is TRBD2 (6 bases). CDR3 size: 12 residues. Trimming shortened V by 6 bases and J by 3 bases, and 8 bases separated the two germline ends. The germline V gene has CDR1 SGDLS and CDR2 YYNGEE. CDR3: CASTAGTDTQYF. CDR3 nucleotide sequence: TGTGCCAGCACCGCGGGAACAGATACGCAGTATTTT.

The chain couples TRBV6-6 to TRBJ2-1, with 9 bases aligning to TRBD2. J was trimmed by 9 bases and V by 8 bases; bases with no gene match: 14. Germline V gives CDR1 MNHNY, CDR2 SVGAGI (reference sequence). CDR3 length equals 15 residues. CDR3 amino acids: CASELGTSTGGEQFF. The CDR3 region has the DNA TGTGCCAGCGAACTCGGGACTAGCACCGGGGGTGAGCAGTTCTTC.

This chain joins TRBV3-1 (or the pseudogene TRBV3-2) and TRBJ2-1, with D hard to call. The CDR3 totals 13 residues. V was pared by 5 bases and J by 4 bases, with 9 bases between. Germline V gives CDR1 LGHDT, CDR2 YNNKEL (reference sequence). CDR3 sequence (DNA): TGTGCCAGCAGCACTCAACAGTACAATGAGCAGTTCTTC. Its protein product is CASSTQQYNEQFF.

This chain joins TRBV2 and TRBJ1-2; 7 bases map to TRBD1. Trimming took 7 bases from V and 4 from J; bases not matched to a gene: 15. The CDR3 extends over 16 amino acids. Germline lookup yields CDR1 SNHLY and CDR2 FYNNEI. The CDR3: CASKKVEGAIFYGYTF. CDR3 in DNA: TGTGCCAGCAAGAAGGTGGAGGGGGCTATATTCTATGGCTACACCTTC.

This chain links TRBV5-4 with TRBJ2-5, with TRBD1 matching 10 bases. The CDR3 contains 14 residues. Germline V lookup: CDR1 SGHNT, CDR2 YYREEE (reference sequence). Trimming took 4 bases from V and 2 from J; bases not matched to a gene: 2. The CDR3 reads CASSRDRGQETQYF. In DNA form, the CDR3 reads TGTGCCAGCAGCCGGGACAGGGGACAAGAGACCCAGTACTTC.

This chain connects TRBV5-1 to TRBJ2-1; 7 nucleotides line up with TRBD1. Per the germline V gene, CDR1 is SGHRS and CDR2 is YFSETQ. This CDR3 spans 15 amino acids. J lost 7 bases, V lost 2 bases, and 9 bases had no gene match. The CDR3 spells CASSFSPGQKNEQFF. For the CDR3, the DNA is TGCGCCAGCAGCTTTTCCCCGGGACAGAAAAATGAGCAGTTCTTC.

This clone has only a few counts. This rearrangement joins TRBV5-1 to TRBJ1-6; TRBD1 is a possible D gene (5 bases). The CDR3 consists of 20 residues. V lost 1 base and J lost 0, with 20 bases in between. Per the germline V gene, CDR1 is SGHRS and CDR2 is YFSETQ. The CDR3 loop reads CASSLIPAQGSSSYNSPLHF. DNA of the CDR3: TGCGCCAGCAGCTTGATCCCTGCCCAGGGCTCGAGCTCCTATAATTCACCCCTCCACTTT. Full variable domain (rest looked up from reference TRBV5-1 and TRBJ1-6): KAGVTQTPRYLIKTRGQQVTLSCSPISGHRSVSWYQQTPGQGLQFLFEYFSETQRNKGNFPGRFSGRQFSNSRSEMNVSTLELGDSALYLCASSLIPAQGSSSYNSPLHFGNGTRLTVT.

The V call is TRBV5-8, the J call TRBJ2-3, with D possibly TRBD1 on 5 matching bases. Germline CDR1 SGHTS, CDR2 YDEGEE. V lost 3 bases to trimming and J lost 5 bases, with 7 bases between them. This CDR3 spans 12 amino acids. The CDR3 region is CASSSQGDTQYF. The CDR3 DNA follows: TGTGCCAGCAGCTCTCAGGGAGATACGCAGTATTTT.

The chain links TRBV7-2 to TRBJ1-2, with a weak D call TRBD1 (6 bases). The germline gives CDR1 SGHTA, CDR2 FQGNSA. Trimming removed 5 bases at V and 2 bases at J, with 15 bases between. This CDR3 region has 15 residues. CDR3 sequence: CASSQGHPLNYGYTF. The DNA of the CDR3 is TGTGCCAGCAGCCAGGGACACCCTCTCAACTATGGCTACACCTTC.